A selection of T cell receptor beta chains follows, all from one sample in a study of T cells in localized non-small cell lung cancer. Clones were read by immunoSEQ multiplex PCR, and TCRdb kept only the in-frame ones, dropping some. The sample shows 1,500 to 2,000 clones, around a fifth of them seen only once. This sample comprised normal lung tissue next to the tumor, obtained before any cancer treatment. The source of these receptors is an older female donor with stage I lung adenocarcinoma. Both conserved end residues are part of each CDR3. Each record gives: J gene, D gene, clone size, CDR3 length, V gene, CDR3 protein, CDR3 DNA. The D gene is left open where the match is weak. Clone size is given for some rows only: seen once, a few or many times, or a class if the clone is expanded.

j_gene: TRBJ2-2; d_gene: TRBD1; abundance: few; len: 15; v_gene: TRBV5-1; CDR3aa: CASSLTGGFTGELFF; CDR3nt: TGCGCCAGCAGCTTGACAGGGGGATTCACCGGGGAGCTGTTTTTT
j_gene: TRBJ2-1; d_gene: .; abundance: medium-sized; len: 14; v_gene: TRBV11-3; CDR3aa: CASSMTRVYNEQFF; CDR3nt: TGTGCCAGCAGTATGACCAGGGTTTACAATGAGCAGTTCTTC
j_gene: TRBJ2-1; d_gene: .; abundance: .; len: 14; v_gene: TRBV5-1; CDR3aa: CASSFGSSYNEQFF; CDR3nt: TGCGCCAGCAGCTTCGGGTCATCCTACAATGAGCAGTTCTTC
j_gene: TRBJ1-2; d_gene: .; abundance: .; len: 14; v_gene: TRBV19; CDR3aa: CASSIVDIHYGYTF; CDR3nt: TGTGCCAGTAGTATAGTCGACATCCACTATGGCTACACCTTC
j_gene: TRBJ2-3; d_gene: .; abundance: .; len: 15; v_gene: TRBV30; CDR3aa: CAWSGKATSTDTQYF; CDR3nt: TGTGCCTGGAGTGGTAAAGCTACTAGCACAGATACGCAGTATTTT
j_gene: TRBJ1-2; d_gene: .; abundance: medium-sized; len: 15; v_gene: TRBV11-3; CDR3aa: CASSLDIRSSYGYTF; CDR3nt: TGTGCCAGCAGCTTAGATATAAGGTCCTCCTATGGCTACACCTTC
j_gene: TRBJ1-3; d_gene: .; abundance: .; len: 15; v_gene: TRBV9; CDR3aa: CASKEGPLSGNTIYF; CDR3nt: TGTGCCAGCAAGGAGGGGCCCCTATCTGGAAACACCATATATTTT
j_gene: TRBJ1-2; d_gene: TRBD1; abundance: .; len: 13; v_gene: TRBV29-1; CDR3aa: CSGMTGGSYGYTF; CDR3nt: TGCAGCGGCATGACAGGGGGCAGCTATGGCTACACCTTC
j_gene: TRBJ1-1; d_gene: .; abundance: few; len: 15; v_gene: TRBV6-8; CDR3aa: CASREGPLMNTEAFF; CDR3nt: TGTGCCAGCAGGGAGGGGCCTTTAATGAACACTGAAGCTTTCTTT
j_gene: TRBJ1-2; d_gene: .; abundance: large; len: 14; v_gene: TRBV9; CDR3aa: CASSVAGEGYGYTF; CDR3nt: TGTGCCAGCAGCGTAGCAGGGGAGGGCTATGGCTACACCTTC